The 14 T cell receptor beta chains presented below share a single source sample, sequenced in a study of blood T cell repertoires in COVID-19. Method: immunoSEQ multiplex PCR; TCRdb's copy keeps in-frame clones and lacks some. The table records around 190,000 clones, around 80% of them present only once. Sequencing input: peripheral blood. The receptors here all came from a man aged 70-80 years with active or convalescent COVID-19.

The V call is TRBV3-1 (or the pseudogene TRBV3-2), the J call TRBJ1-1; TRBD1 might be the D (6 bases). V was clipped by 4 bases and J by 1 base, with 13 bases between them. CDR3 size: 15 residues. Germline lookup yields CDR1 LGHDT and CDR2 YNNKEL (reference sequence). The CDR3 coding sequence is TGTGCCAGCAGCCGGACCGGGACAACGAACACTGAAGCTTTCTTT. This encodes CASSRTGTTNTEAFF.

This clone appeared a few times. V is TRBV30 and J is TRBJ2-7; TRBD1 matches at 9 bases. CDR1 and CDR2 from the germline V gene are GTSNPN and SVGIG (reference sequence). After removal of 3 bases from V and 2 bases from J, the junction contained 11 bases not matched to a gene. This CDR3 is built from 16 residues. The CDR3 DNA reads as TGTGCCTGGAGGCTCGCTCAGGGACAGGGTGCCTACGAGCAGTACTTC. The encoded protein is CAWRLAQGQGAYEQYF.

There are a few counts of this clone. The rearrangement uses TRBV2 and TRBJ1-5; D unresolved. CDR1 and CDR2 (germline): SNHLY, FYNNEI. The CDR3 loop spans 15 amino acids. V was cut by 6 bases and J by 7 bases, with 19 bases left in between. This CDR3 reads CASSPAGDGGQPQHF. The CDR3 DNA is TGTGCCAGCAGCCCCGCGGGAGACGGCGGGCAGCCCCAGCATTTT.

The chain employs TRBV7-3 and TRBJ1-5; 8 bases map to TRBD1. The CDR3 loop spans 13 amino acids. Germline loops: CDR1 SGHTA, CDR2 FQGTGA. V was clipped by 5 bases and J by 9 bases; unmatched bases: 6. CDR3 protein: CASSPDREGPQHF. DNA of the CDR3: TGTGCCAGCAGCCCGGACAGGGAGGGGCCCCAGCATTTT.

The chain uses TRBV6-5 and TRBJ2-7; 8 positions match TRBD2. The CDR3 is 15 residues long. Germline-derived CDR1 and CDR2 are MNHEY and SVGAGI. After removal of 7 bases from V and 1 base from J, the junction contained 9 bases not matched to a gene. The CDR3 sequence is CASKLGRADSYEQYF. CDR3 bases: TGTGCCAGCAAACTCGGGAGGGCAGATTCCTACGAGCAGTACTTC.

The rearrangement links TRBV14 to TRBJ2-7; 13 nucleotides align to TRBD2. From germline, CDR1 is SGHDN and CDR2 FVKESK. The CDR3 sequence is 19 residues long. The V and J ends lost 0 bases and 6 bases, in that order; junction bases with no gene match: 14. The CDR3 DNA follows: TGTGCCAGCAGCCAAGATTTTACTAGCGGGAGGGCCGATTCTCTCGAGCAGTACTTC. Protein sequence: CASSQDFTSGRADSLEQYF.

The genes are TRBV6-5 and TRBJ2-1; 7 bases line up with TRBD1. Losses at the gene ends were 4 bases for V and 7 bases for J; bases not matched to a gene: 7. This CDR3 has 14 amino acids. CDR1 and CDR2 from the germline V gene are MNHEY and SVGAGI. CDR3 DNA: TGTGCCAGCAGTTTTGGTGGGACAGCGAATGAGCAGTTCTTC. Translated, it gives CASSFGGTANEQFF.

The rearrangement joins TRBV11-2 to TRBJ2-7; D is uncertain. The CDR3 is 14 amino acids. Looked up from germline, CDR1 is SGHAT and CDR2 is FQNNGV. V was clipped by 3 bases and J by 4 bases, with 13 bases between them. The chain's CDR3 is CASSFNPGEYEQYF. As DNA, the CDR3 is TGTGCCAGCAGCTTTAATCCCGGAGAATACGAGCAGTACTTC. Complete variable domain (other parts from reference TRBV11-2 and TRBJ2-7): EAGVAQSPRYKIIEKRQSVAFWCNPISGHATLYWYQQILGQGPKLLIQFQNNGVVDDSQLPKDRFSAERLKGVDSTLKIQPAKLEDSAVYLCASSFNPGEYEQYFGPGTRLTVT.

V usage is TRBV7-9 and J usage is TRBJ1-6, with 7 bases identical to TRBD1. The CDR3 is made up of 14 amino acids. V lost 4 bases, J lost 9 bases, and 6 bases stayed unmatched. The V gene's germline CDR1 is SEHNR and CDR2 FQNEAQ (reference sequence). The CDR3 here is CASSYDRAGSPLHF. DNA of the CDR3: TGTGCCAGCAGCTATGACAGGGCTGGTTCACCCCTCCACTTT.

The CDR3: CASSPQGHSWATDTQYF. In DNA form, the CDR3 reads TGCGCCAGCAGCCCACAAGGCCATAGTTGGGCCACAGATACGCAGTATTTT. The chain recombines TRBV5-1 with TRBJ2-3; D gene uncertain. The V and J ends lost 4 bases and 2 bases respectively, with 20 bases between them. The CDR3 contains 17 residues. The germline CDR1 and CDR2 sequences are SGHRS and YFSETQ.

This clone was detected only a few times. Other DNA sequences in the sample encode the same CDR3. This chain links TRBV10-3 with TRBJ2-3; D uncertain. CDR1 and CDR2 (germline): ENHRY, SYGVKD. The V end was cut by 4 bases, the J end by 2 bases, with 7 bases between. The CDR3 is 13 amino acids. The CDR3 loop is CAISAPSTDTQYF. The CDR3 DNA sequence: TGTGCCATCAGTGCCCCATCCACAGATACGCAGTATTTT.

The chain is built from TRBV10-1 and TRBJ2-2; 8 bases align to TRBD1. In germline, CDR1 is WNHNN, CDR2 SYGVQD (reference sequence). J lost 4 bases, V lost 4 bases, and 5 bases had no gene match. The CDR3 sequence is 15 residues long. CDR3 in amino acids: CASSVTGVGTGELFF. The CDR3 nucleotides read TGCGCCAGCAGTGTGACAGGGGTTGGCACCGGGGAGCTGTTTTTT.

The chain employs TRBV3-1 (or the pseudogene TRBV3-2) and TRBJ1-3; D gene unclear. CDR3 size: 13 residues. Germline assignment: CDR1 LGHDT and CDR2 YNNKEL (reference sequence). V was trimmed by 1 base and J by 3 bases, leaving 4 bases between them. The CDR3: CASSQAFGNTIYF. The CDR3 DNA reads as TGTGCCAGCAGCCAAGCCTTTGGAAACACCATATATTTT.

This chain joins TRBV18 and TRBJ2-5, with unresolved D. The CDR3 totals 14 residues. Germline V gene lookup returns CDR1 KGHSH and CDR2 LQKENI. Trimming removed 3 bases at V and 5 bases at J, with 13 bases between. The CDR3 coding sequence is TGTGCCAGCTCACCGAGGTTGGGTGAGGAGACCCAGTACTTC. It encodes CASSPRLGEETQYF.